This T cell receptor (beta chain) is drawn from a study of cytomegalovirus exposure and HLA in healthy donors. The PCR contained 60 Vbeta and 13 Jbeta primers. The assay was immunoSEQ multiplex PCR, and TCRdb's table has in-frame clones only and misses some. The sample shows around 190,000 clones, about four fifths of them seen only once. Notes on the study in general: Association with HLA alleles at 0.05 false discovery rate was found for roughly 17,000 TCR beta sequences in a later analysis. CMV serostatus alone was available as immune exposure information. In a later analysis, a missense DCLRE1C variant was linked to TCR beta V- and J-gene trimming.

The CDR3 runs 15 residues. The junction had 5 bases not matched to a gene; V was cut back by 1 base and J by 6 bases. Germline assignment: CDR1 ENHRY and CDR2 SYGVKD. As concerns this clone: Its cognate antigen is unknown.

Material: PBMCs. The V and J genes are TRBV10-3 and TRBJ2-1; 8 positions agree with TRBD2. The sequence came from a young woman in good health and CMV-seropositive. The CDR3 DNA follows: TGTGCCATCAGTGAGTTTAGCGGGAACGGCAATGAGCAGTTCTTC. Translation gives CAISEFSGNGNEQFF.